This T cell receptor beta chain originates from a study of blood T cells in healthy people across ages. Notes on the study in general: TCR beta diversity, measured per million T cells, fell in a roughly linear way with age. In these data, TCR beta diversity tracked strongly with naive T cell percentage. Long-lived donors exceeded aged donors in naive CD4+ cells and diversity.

The second PCR ran roughly 6 to 11 cycles with a sample-barcoded 5' primer and J-beta primers. TCRdb itself ran the 5' RACE reads through MiXCR, one entry per CDR3 protein. Here the sample spans about 620,000 distinct CDR3 sequences, around 20% being singletons. This clonotype has a handful of counts. Antigen specificity is unknown. The CDR3 sequence is 13 residues long. Germline V gene lookup returns CDR1 SGHTA and CDR2 FQGNSA. The germline V and J ends were trimmed by 5 bases and 0 bases, with 8 bases remaining between them. The sequencing input was blood. The receptor was isolated from a man aged 70-80 years in good health. This sequence joins TRBV7-2 and TRBJ2-7; no definite D call. For the CDR3, the DNA is TGTGCCAGCAGCCTGGACCACTCCTACGAGCAGTACTTC. It specifies CASSLDHSYEQYF.